This TCR beta chain was found in a study of blood T cell repertoires in COVID-19. Germline CDR1 and CDR2: SGHRS and YFSETQ. The CDR3 is 17 amino acids. Trimming removed 0 bases from V and 1 base from J, with 17 bases in between. This clone is medium-sized (0.01 to 0.1%) in the sample. Sequenced by immunoSEQ multiplex PCR; TCRdb stores in-frame clones only, minus some. The sample consists of around 200,000 clones, 80% to 90% of them appearing once. V is TRBV5-1 and J is TRBJ2-7; possible D gene TRBD2, 6 bases. Sequencing was done on a sample of peripheral blood. The receptor comes from a man aged 25 to 40 with acute or convalescent COVID-19. This CDR3 reads CASSLEPRERSSYEQYF. The DNA for the CDR3 is TGCGCCAGCAGCTTGGAACCCCGGGAGAGGTCATCCTACGAGCAGTACTTC.